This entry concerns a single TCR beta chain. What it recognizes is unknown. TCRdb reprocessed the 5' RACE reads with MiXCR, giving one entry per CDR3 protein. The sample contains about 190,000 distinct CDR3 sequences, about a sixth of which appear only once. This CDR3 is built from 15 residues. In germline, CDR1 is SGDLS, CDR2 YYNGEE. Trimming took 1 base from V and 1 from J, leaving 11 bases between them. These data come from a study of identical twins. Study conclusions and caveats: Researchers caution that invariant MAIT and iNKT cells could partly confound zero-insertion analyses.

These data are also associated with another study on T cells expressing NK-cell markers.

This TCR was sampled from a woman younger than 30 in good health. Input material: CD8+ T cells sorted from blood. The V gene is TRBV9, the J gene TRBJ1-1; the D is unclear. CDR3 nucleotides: TGTGCCAGCAGCGTACTAGGGCAGAGGAACACTGAAGCTTTCTTT. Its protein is CASSVLGQRNTEAFF.